The 31 T cell receptor beta chains given below trace back to one sample, sequenced in a study of Graves' ophthalmopathy and Graves' hyperthyroidism. TCR beta CDR3 regions were amplified from RNA transcripts. The first-round RT-PCR employed HTBI primers together with the Qiagen OneStep RT-PCR kit. A multiplex PCR was then performed as the second round. MiXCR, applied by TCRdb to the multiplex PCR reads, yields one record per CDR3 protein. The data show almost 400,000 distinct CDR3 sequences, with approximately 16% seen just once and around 1.6% held by the top ten. Source material: peripheral blood. The source of these receptors is a woman aged 18-29 years with Graves' ophthalmopathy.

This clonotype was counted many times. The chain uses TRBV6-2 or TRBV6-3 and TRBJ1-1; 7 positions match TRBD1. CDR3 size: 10 residues. V gave up 8 bases and J gave up 11 bases; unmatched junction bases: 5. CDR1 and CDR2 (germline): MNHEY, SVGEGT. CDR3 protein: CASRDRVAFF. CDR3 coding DNA: TGTGCCAGCCGTGACAGGGTGGCTTTCTTT.

This clonotype was detected many times. The gene calls are TRBV6-1 and TRBJ1-2; 8 bases agree with TRBD1. Germline-derived CDR1 and CDR2 are MNHNS and SASEGT. V lost 1 base and J lost 4; bases outside the gene matches: 11. The CDR3 totals 17 residues. The CDR3 is CASSEEEGQAQFYGYTF. The CDR3 DNA sequence: TGTGCCAGCAGTGAAGAAGAGGGACAGGCCCAGTTCTATGGCTACACCTTC.

This chain connects TRBV12-3 or TRBV12-4 to TRBJ2-7, with TRBD1 identical over 12 bases. CDR3 length: 16 amino acids. J lost 7 bases, V lost 4 bases, and 11 bases had no gene match. The CDR3 coding sequence is TGTGCCAGCAGTTCGGGGCCGGGACAGGGGGCATCAGAGCAGTACTTC. It yields the protein CASSSGPGQGASEQYF.

This clonotype was counted many times. This chain connects TRBV12-3 or TRBV12-4 to TRBJ1-5; unclear D gene. The CDR3 is made up of 15 amino acids. V was shortened by 4 bases and J by 2 bases, with 12 bases between the two germline ends. The CDR3 sequence is CASSYPTGGNQPQHF. The CDR3 DNA reads TGTGCCAGCAGTTACCCGACTGGGGGCAATCAGCCCCAGCATTTT.

This clonotype was observed at least ten times. This rearrangement joins TRBV7-2 to TRBJ1-1; a weak D match, TRBD1 (5 bases). Trimming took 1 base from V and 10 from J, leaving 13 bases between them. The CDR3 runs 13 residues. Germline V gives CDR1 SGHTA, CDR2 FQGNSA. CDR3 DNA: TGTGCCAGCAGCTTAGGGGGCAGGCCTACAGCTTTCTTT. This translates into CASSLGGRPTAFF. Filled out from reference TRBV7-2 and TRBJ1-1, the complete variable domain reads GAGVSQSPSNKVTEKGKDVELRCDPISGHTALYWYRQSLGQGLEFLIYFQGNSAPDKSGLPSDRFSAERTGGSVSTLTIQRTQQEDSAVYLCASSLGGRPTAFFGQGTRLTVV.

The chain recombines TRBV28 with TRBJ2-7, with unresolved D. V lost 2 bases to trimming and J lost 6 bases, with 5 bases between them. This CDR3 comprises 11 residues. Germline V CDR1 and CDR2: MDHEN, SYDVKM. The CDR3 loop is CASSLKAEQYF. In DNA form, the CDR3 reads TGTGCCAGCAGTTTAAAAGCCGAGCAGTACTTC.

This clonotype showed up many times. The chain has TRBV2 and TRBJ2-2; no firm D call. V lost 7 bases and J lost 2, with 14 bases in between. The CDR3 totals 15 residues. CDR1 is SNHLY, CDR2 FYNNEI, per germline. In DNA form, the CDR3 reads TGTGCCAGCATTGACGGCCCCCCCAACACCGGGGAGCTGTTTTTT. Amino acid sequence: CASIDGPPNTGELFF.

This clonotype showed up many times. The rearrangement uses TRBV7-2 and TRBJ2-7, with D hard to call. Germline assignment: CDR1 SGHTA and CDR2 FQGNSA. The CDR3 is made up of 13 amino acids. V gave up 0 bases and J gave up 3 bases, with 6 bases separating them. Written as DNA, the CDR3 is TGTGCCAGCAGCTTAGCCTCCAACTACGAGCAGTACTTC. Its translation: CASSLASNYEQYF.

CDR3 protein: CASSPRWGGTEAFF. CDR3 nucleotides: TGTGCCAGCAGCCCACGTTGGGGTGGCACTGAAGCTTTCTTT. The chain links TRBV5-5 to TRBJ1-1; D call uncertain. V lost 4 bases, J lost 4 bases, and 14 bases lay in between. The CDR3 consists of 14 residues. Germline lookup yields CDR1 SGHKS and CDR2 YYEKEE (reference sequence).

In its sample, this clonotype was seen many times. This sequence joins TRBV6-7 and TRBJ2-7; 8 bases match TRBD2. TRBV6-7 is designated an ORF whose function remains uncertain. The trim removed 2 bases at V and 2 bases at J, leaving 2 bases unmatched. This CDR3 is 14 amino acids long. The CDR3 bases are TGTGCCAGCAGTTACGAGCGGGGGCCCTACGAGCAGTACTTC. Translating gives CASSYERGPYEQYF.

The chain combines TRBV30 with TRBJ1-1; the D is unclear. With 4 bases removed from V and 2 bases from J, the gap between germline ends came to 14 bases. In germline, CDR1 is GTSNPN, CDR2 SVGIG (reference sequence). The CDR3 covers 14 residues. The CDR3 bases are TGTGCCTGGAACTACCCGGGAACCAACACTGAAGCTTTCTTT. This translates into CAWNYPGTNTEAFF.

V usage is TRBV12-3 or TRBV12-4 and J usage is TRBJ1-1; D is unclear. The CDR3 is 14 residues long. Trimming shortened V by 7 bases and J by 1 base, and 13 bases separated the two germline ends. The CDR3 nucleotides are TGTGCCAGCACCCCCTGGGCCGCGAACACTGAAGCTTTCTTT. Residues: CASTPWAANTEAFF.

This clonotype was recorded many times. The gene calls are TRBV9 and TRBJ2-7, with TRBD1 as a possible D gene (6 bases). The CDR3 has 13 residues. The germline gives CDR1 SGDLS, CDR2 YYNGEE. Trimming took off 4 bases at V and 5 bases at J, with 13 bases between the two ends. CDR3 protein: CASSTRQDHEQYF. In DNA, the CDR3 is TGTGCCAGCAGCACAAGACAGGACCACGAGCAGTACTTC.

Details on this clonotype: Sequence at one end of the junction differs from germline and may be a read error. The chain uses TRBV6-2 or TRBV6-3 and TRBJ2-7, with D hard to call. The germline gives CDR1 MNHEY, CDR2 SVGEGT. The CDR3 runs 16 residues. The chain's CDR3 is CASGYSTMVGAYEQYF. The CDR3 bases are TGTGCCAGCGGTTACTCAACCATGGTTGGCGCCTACGAGCAGTACTTC.

This clonotype occurred many times. The chain has TRBV6-5 and TRBJ2-5; D remains ambiguous. The CDR3 has 12 residues. Deletions cut 2 bases from V and 2 bases from J, with 3 bases between. CDR1 is MNHEY and CDR2 is SVGAGI in the germline V gene. The CDR3 bases are TGTGCCAGCAGTTACACTCAAGAGACCCAGTACTTC. It codes for CASSYTQETQYF.

This clonotype was seen many times. The V and J genes are TRBV28 and TRBJ1-1, with unresolved D. V lost 6 bases, J lost 4 bases, and 3 bases lay in between. Germline values: CDR1 MDHEN, CDR2 SYDVKM. CDR3 size: 10 residues. This CDR3 reads CASRSTEAFF. The CDR3 region has the DNA TGTGCCAGCAGGTCCACTGAAGCTTTCTTT.

This clonotype was recorded many times. V is TRBV20-1 and J is TRBJ2-5; 8 bases match TRBD2. This CDR3 region has 14 residues. Germline assignment: CDR1 DFQATT and CDR2 SNEGSKA (reference sequence). Trimming at V came to 4 bases and at J to 5 bases, leaving 9 bases not matched to a gene. The CDR3 nucleotides read TGCAGTGCTATTACCCGGGGGGGGTTGGAGACCCAGTACTTC. Translating it yields CSAITRGGLETQYF.

The sample holds many counts of this clonotype. This chain joins TRBV5-8 and TRBJ2-1; 15 positions agree with TRBD2. CDR1 is SGHTS, CDR2 YDEGEE, per germline. J gave up 5 bases and V 1 base, and 10 bases lay outside the gene matches. This CDR3 is built from 19 residues. The CDR3 nucleotides are TGTGCCAGCAGCTTGCGTTGGACTAGCGGGAGGGGCACTAACAATGAGCAGTTCTTC. Translation gives CASSLRWTSGRGTNNEQFF. The variable domain in full, completed from reference TRBV5-8 and TRBJ2-1, reads EAGVTQSPTHLIKTRGQQATLRCSPISGHTSVYWYQQALGLGLQFLLWYDEGEERNRGNFPPRFSGRQFPNYSSELNVNALELEDSALYLCASSLRWTSGRGTNNEQFFGPGTRLTVL.

This clonotype has ten or more counts. This chain links TRBV12-5 with TRBJ1-2, with 8 nucleotides matching TRBD1. Germline V gene lookup returns CDR1 LGHNT and CDR2 FRNRAP. The CDR3 has 15 residues. The V segment lost 3 bases and the J segment 2 bases; nucleotides outside the gene matches: 5. CDR3 in amino acids: CASGFDGDRNYGYTF. In DNA, the CDR3 is TGTGCTAGTGGTTTCGATGGGGACAGGAACTATGGCTACACCTTC. The complete variable domain, with remaining parts taken from reference TRBV12-5 and TRBJ1-2, reads DARVTQTPRHKVTEMGQEVTMRCQPILGHNTVFWYRQTMMQGLELLAYFRNRAPLDDSGMPKDRFSAEMPDATLATLKIQPSEPRDSAVYFCASGFDGDRNYGYTFGSGTRLTVV.

This clonotype has a count of ten or more. The rearrangement joins TRBV30 to TRBJ1-3; D is unclear. Per the germline V gene, CDR1 is GTSNPN and CDR2 is SVGIG (reference sequence). CDR3 size: 15 residues. Trimming removed 1 base at V and 0 bases at J, with 10 bases between. The CDR3 region is CAWSAYDSSGNTIYF. The CDR3 DNA reads TGTGCCTGGAGTGCCTATGATTCCTCTGGAAACACCATATATTTT.

The chain recombines TRBV6-2 or TRBV6-3 with TRBJ2-7, with D possibly being TRBD1 or TRBD2 (5 bases each). The CDR3 contains 14 residues. V was shortened by 5 bases and J by 2 bases, with 13 bases between the two germline ends. Germline assignment: CDR1 MNHEY and CDR2 SVGEGT. The DNA for the CDR3 is TGTGCCAGCAGTCCCCGGGTGGGACCCTACGAGCAGTACTTC. Its protein is CASSPRVGPYEQYF.

This clonotype was recorded at least ten times. The CDR3, as DNA: TGTGCCTGGAGCGCCCACTCCGCATGGGGGGAGCAGTACTTC. It translates to CAWSAHSAWGEQYF. The chain is built from TRBV30 and TRBJ2-7, with D perhaps being TRBD1 or TRBD2 (5 bases each). This CDR3 is 14 amino acids long. Trimming shortened V by 3 bases and J by 7 bases, and 19 bases separated the two germline ends. Germline loops: CDR1 GTSNPN, CDR2 SVGIG (reference sequence). Based on the CDR3 plus reference TRBV30 and TRBJ2-7, the full variable domain is SQTIHQWPATLVQPVGSPLSLECTVEGTSNPNLYWYRQAAGRGLQLLFYSVGIGQISSEVPQNLSASRPQDRQFILSSKKLLLSDSGFYLCAWSAHSAWGEQYFGPGTRLTVT.

This clonotype occurred many times. The chain couples TRBV20-1 to TRBJ2-7, with D perhaps being TRBD1 or TRBD2 (5 bases each). This CDR3 region has 12 residues. Germline CDR1 reads DFQATT; CDR2 reads SNEGSKA (reference sequence). V was shortened by 5 bases and J by 7 bases, with 15 bases between the two germline ends. CDR3 nucleotide sequence: TGCAGTGCTCCCGGGGCTAGGTGGGAGCAGTACTTC. It specifies CSAPGARWEQYF.

This clonotype has a count of ten or more. This chain links TRBV28 with TRBJ2-5; tentatively, D is TRBD1 (7 bases). Trimming removed 4 bases from V and 9 bases from J, with 24 bases in between. This CDR3 has 16 amino acids. Looked up from germline, CDR1 is MDHEN and CDR2 is SYDVKM. In DNA form, the CDR3 reads TGTGCCAGCAGTTCTCCAGGGGGGTTTTCTCTAATGGCCCAGTACTTC. It yields the protein CASSSPGGFSLMAQYF.

The table lists this clonotype with many counts. The rearrangement joins TRBV28 to TRBJ1-6; no reliable D call. Deletions cut 7 bases from V and 0 bases from J, with 7 bases between. The CDR3 spans 14 residues. The germline V gene has CDR1 MDHEN and CDR2 SYDVKM. In DNA, the CDR3 is TGTGCCAGCACCATTAACTCCTATAATTCACCCCTCCACTTT. This codes for CASTINSYNSPLHF.

There are many counts of this clonotype. The rearrangement links TRBV28 to TRBJ2-4; D not certain. The CDR3 is 14 amino acids. The V gene's germline CDR1 is MDHEN and CDR2 SYDVKM. The V end lost 8 bases, the J end lost 2 bases, and 13 bases lay between the germline ends. The CDR3 nucleotides read TGTGCCAGCGGGCCCTTACCGCCCAAAAACATTCAGTACTTC. Translation gives CASGPLPPKNIQYF.

The chain recombines TRBV20-1 with TRBJ1-5, with D possibly matching TRBD1 (5 bases). The CDR3 length is 13 residues. Trimming removed 6 bases at V and 2 bases at J, with 11 bases between. Germline CDR1 reads DFQATT; CDR2 reads SNEGSKA (reference sequence). This CDR3 reads CSAQQDGNQPQHF. CDR3 sequence (DNA): TGCAGTGCGCAACAGGATGGCAATCAGCCCCAGCATTTT.

This clonotype has at least ten counts. Relative to the germline gene, one junction end is altered; a read error may explain this. The rearrangement uses TRBV7-7 and TRBJ2-5, with unresolved D. CDR1 is SSHAT, CDR2 FNYEAQ, per germline (reference sequence). CDR3 length: 13 amino acids. The CDR3 sequence is CASSSDPRETQYF. CDR3 nucleotide sequence: TGTGCTAGCAGCTCCGATCCTCGAGAGACCCAGTACTTC. Based on the CDR3 plus reference TRBV7-7 and TRBJ2-5, the full variable domain is GAGVSQSPRYKVTKRGQDVTLRCDPISSHATLYWYQQALGQGPEFLTYFNYEAQPDKSGLPSDRFSAERPEGSISTLTIQRTEQRDSAMYRCASSSDPRETQYFGPGTRLLVL.

In its sample, this clonotype was seen many times. The chain recombines TRBV4-3 with TRBJ1-2; 9 bases are shared with TRBD1. Germline CDR1 is LGHNA and CDR2 is YSLEER. The trim removed 3 bases at V and 8 bases at J, leaving 10 bases unmatched. The CDR3 is 15 residues long. CDR3 sequence reads: CASSHRGQGSTGYTF. CDR3 nucleotides: TGCGCCAGCAGCCACCGCGGACAGGGGAGCACAGGCTACACCTTC.

This clonotype was detected many times. The chain is built from TRBV7-2 and TRBJ1-6, with a tentative D call TRBD1 (5 bases). Germline V gene sequence: CDR1 SGHTA, CDR2 FQGNSA. The CDR3 is 16 residues long. V lost 3 bases to trimming and J lost 7 bases, with 16 bases between them. The CDR3 region has the DNA TGTGCCAGCAGCTTGGTTGGGGGGATCGTAAATTCACCCCTCCACTTT. Protein sequence: CASSLVGGIVNSPLHF.

The chain joins TRBV30 to TRBJ2-7; no clear D gene. Germline assignment: CDR1 GTSNPN and CDR2 SVGIG (reference sequence). CDR3 length: 11 amino acids. Trimming removed 8 bases from V and 6 bases from J, with 14 bases in between. CDR3 amino acids: CASSMGPEQYF. The CDR3 region has the DNA TGTGCCAGTAGTATGGGTCCCGAGCAGTACTTC.